This TCR beta chain was recovered during a study of blood T cell repertoires in COVID-19. Study-level information: Before being deemed recovered, Cohort 3 donors had two negative PCRs, clearance, or symptom resolution. PBMCs, B-cell-depleted T cells, or T cells were the source of the cDNA or gDNA that made up the material.

Those enrolled, adults aged 18 to 89 years, came from around 25 US areas. The data were produced by immunoSEQ multiplex PCR, yet TCRdb's version contains in-frame clones alone and is incomplete. The sample contains approximately 210,000 clones, roughly 84% of which appear only once. This clone was detected only a few times. Germline values: CDR1 MGHRA, CDR2 YSYEKL. Trimming left V 1 base short and J 5 bases short, with 14 bases between. The CDR3 length is 15 residues. This receptor was identified in a man in his thirties or forties in a cohort exposed to, infected with or recovered from COVID-19 (not recorded which). V is TRBV4-1 and J is TRBJ1-1, with TRBD1 as a possible D gene (5 bases). Sequenced sample: PBMCs or T cells enriched from blood (not recorded which). CDR3 nucleotides: TGCGCCAGCAGCCAAGGACAGTTCGGATATACTGAAGCTTTCTTT. Its protein is CASSQGQFGYTEAFF.